This paragraph reports one T cell receptor beta chain. The CDR3 is 15 amino acids. The time point: patch test 1, 2 weeks after DPC sensitization. Treatment denoted: therapeutic diphenylcyclopropenone sensitization with weekly scalp DPC. The source of the sample is a study of human T cells and chemical hapten exposure. Across the whole study: Alopecia areata, totalis and universalis patients, mostly female, were included.

Unique molecular identifiers were linked by the library to individual cDNA molecules. Via MiXCR, TCRdb re-called the RACE reads, giving one row per CDR3 protein. The table shows some 120,000 distinct CDR3 sequences, with 12% occurring only once. The sample was whole blood, taken in connection with sensitization to the hapten diphenylcyclopropenone (DPC). This clonotype was sampled from a woman aged 45-59 years with alopecia areata. Some clones in this sample may be carry-over from other donors' samples. The genes are TRBV21-1 and TRBJ2-6. TRBV21-1 constitutes a pseudogene. This CDR3 is CASSEGHSGANVLTF. The CDR3 DNA is TGTGCCAGCAGCGAAGGTCACTCTGGGGCCAACGTCCTGACTTTC.